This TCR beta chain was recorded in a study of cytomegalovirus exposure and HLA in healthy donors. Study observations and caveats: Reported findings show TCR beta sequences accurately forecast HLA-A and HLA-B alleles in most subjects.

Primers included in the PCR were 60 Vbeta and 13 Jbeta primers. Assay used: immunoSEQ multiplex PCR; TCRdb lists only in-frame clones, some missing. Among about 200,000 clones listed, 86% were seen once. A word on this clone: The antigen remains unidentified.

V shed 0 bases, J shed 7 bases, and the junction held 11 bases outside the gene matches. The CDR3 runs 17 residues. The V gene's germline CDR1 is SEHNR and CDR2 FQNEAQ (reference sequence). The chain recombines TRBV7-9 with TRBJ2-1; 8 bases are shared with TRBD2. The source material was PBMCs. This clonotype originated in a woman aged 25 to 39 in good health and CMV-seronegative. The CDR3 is CASSLADVTGGRNEQFF. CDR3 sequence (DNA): TGTGCCAGCAGCTTAGCGGATGTGACGGGAGGGAGGAATGAGCAGTTCTTC.